Listed here is a single T cell receptor (beta chain). Its antigen remains unidentified. This record belongs to a study of cytomegalovirus exposure and HLA in healthy donors. Across the study: HLA-typed donors were the source of about 85 million unique TCRs held in an early data release. Points from the study as a whole: Analysis was performed later, and it showed HLA-associated TCR beta chains to be more clonally expanded than equally common others. As was reported, the HLA-A and HLA-B alleles of most subjects were accurately predicted from TCR beta sequences. The likely origin of a cluster of highly shared sequence variants was a sequencing artifact.

This PCR relied on a set of 60 Vbeta primers and 13 Jbeta primers. Generated by immunoSEQ multiplex PCR, the TCRdb table keeps only in-frame clones and is missing some. The sample lists over 110,000 clones; about 84% were seen once. This receptor was obtained from a woman in her thirties or forties in good health and CMV-seropositive. The sequencing input was PBMCs.

CDR3: CASSSGQFGGTIYF. The CDR3 bases are TGTGCCAGCAGCTCCGGACAGTTTGGGGGCACCATATATTTT. The rearrangement joins TRBV11-2 to TRBJ1-3; TRBD1 might be the D (6 bases). This CDR3 comprises 14 residues. Trimming took 4 bases from V and 9 from J, leaving 16 bases between them. CDR1 and CDR2 (germline): SGHAT, FQNNGV.